This paragraph covers one T cell receptor beta chain sequence. The germline V gene encodes CDR1 SEHNR and CDR2 FQNEAQ (reference sequence). The trim removed 5 bases at V and 3 bases at J, leaving 10 bases unmatched. The CDR3 totals 15 residues. The data originate from a study of Graves' ophthalmopathy and Graves' hyperthyroidism. Amplifying from RNA transcripts, the study obtained TCR beta CDR3 regions. First-round RT-PCR relied on HTBI primers, and a second-round multiplex PCR came next. Each CDR3 protein gets one entry after TCRdb re-called the multiplex PCR reads with MiXCR. The sample has 650,000 to 900,000 distinct CDR3 sequences; roughly 40% are singletons.

This sequence originates from an adult man with Graves' ophthalmopathy. The V call is TRBV7-9, the J call TRBJ2-7, with 7 bases fitting TRBD1. Sequenced input: peripheral blood. CDR3 sequence (DNA): TGTGCCAGCAGCCATCCGGGACAGACTATCTACGAGCAGTACTTC. This encodes CASSHPGQTIYEQYF.